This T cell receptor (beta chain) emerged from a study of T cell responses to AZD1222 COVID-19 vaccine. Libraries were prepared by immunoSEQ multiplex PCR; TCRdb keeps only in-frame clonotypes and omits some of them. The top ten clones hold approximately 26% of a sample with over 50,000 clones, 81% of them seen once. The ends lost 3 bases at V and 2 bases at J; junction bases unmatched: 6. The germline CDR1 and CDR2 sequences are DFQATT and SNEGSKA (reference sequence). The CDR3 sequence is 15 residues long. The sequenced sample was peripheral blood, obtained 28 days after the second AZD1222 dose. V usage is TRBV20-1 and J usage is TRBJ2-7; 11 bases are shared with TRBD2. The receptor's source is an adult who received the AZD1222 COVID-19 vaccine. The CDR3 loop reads CSASTISGRAYEQYF. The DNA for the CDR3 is TGCAGTGCTAGTACTATTAGCGGGAGGGCCTACGAGCAGTACTTC.